This T cell receptor beta chain was sequenced in a study of response to subunit inactivated influenza vaccine. This CDR3 region has 14 residues. The germline CDR1 and CDR2 sequences are ENHRY and SYGVKD. J gave up 4 bases and V 7 bases, and 3 bases lay outside the gene matches. One entry per CDR3 protein results from TCRdb running MiXCR on the RT-PCR reads. The data hold about 530,000 distinct CDR3 sequences, with 12% observed a single time. The chain has TRBV10-3 and TRBJ2-3, with TRBD2 matching 12 bases. The sequencing here drew on PBMCs from blood, taken on the day of vaccination. The source is a man aged 50 to 60 who received an inactivated influenza vaccine. Here the CDR3 DNA reads TGTGCCATCAACCCTAGCGGGGGGGCAGATACGCAGTATTTT. Translating it yields CAINPSGGADTQYF.